Sequencing of this T cell receptor beta chain was carried out in a study of post-analysis software for immune sequencing data. At the level of the study: Clinical courses comprised relapsing-remitting, secondary progressive and progressive-relapsing multiple sclerosis.

V was trimmed by 5 bases and J by 10 bases, leaving 18 bases between them. CDR1 SQVTM and CDR2 ANQGSEA come from the germline V gene. This CDR3 comprises 14 residues. On this clonotype: Its target is not known.

Unique molecular identifiers featured in each of the TCR beta cDNA libraries. The yield from roughly 1 to 10 million T cells was 500,000 or so cDNA molecules in total. Via MiXCR, TCRdb re-called the PCR reads, giving one row per CDR3 protein. Found here are 450,000 or so distinct CDR3 sequences, roughly 45% of them singletons; the top ten hold around an eighth. Study-wide results and limits: For normalized Chao1 diversity, multiple sclerosis patients scored significantly lower than controls did. Roughly five TRBV segments appeared more often in patients than in controls, and TRBV5-6, TRBV5-1 and TRBV20-1 were among these.

The chain has TRBV29-1 and TRBJ2-6; no definite D call. The TCR sequence derives from a girl between 5 and 17 years old with multiple sclerosis. The specimen was blood. The DNA for the CDR3 is TGCAGCGTTAAAAGACAAACCCATTCAAACGTCCTGACTTTC. Its translation: CSVKRQTHSNVLTF.